The subject of this entry is one TCR beta chain. What it binds is not known. The data were produced by immunoSEQ multiplex PCR, yet TCRdb's version contains in-frame clones alone and is incomplete. The profile shows roughly 45,000 clones, approximately 83% of them singletons. The data belong to a study of lymphopenia after photon versus proton radiotherapy. Points from the study as a whole: After the lymphocyte nadir, photon-treated repertoires showed oligoclonal expansion, especially of CD8+ Temra cells. Under photons, naive T cells and diversity fell while effector/memory populations rose.

The V gene lost 4 bases and the J gene lost 4 bases, with 6 bases spanning the gap. The germline V gene encodes CDR1 SGHNT and CDR2 YYREEE (reference sequence). This CDR3 comprises 11 residues. The sequenced sample was peripheral blood, obtained from a patient treated with photon-based radiotherapy. This receptor was identified in a man aged 35-49 years with gastric cancer. The chain is built from TRBV5-4 and TRBJ2-7; possibly TRBD2 for D (5 bases). This chain's CDR3 is CASSGSYEQYF. For the CDR3, the DNA is TGTGCCAGCAGCGGGAGTTACGAGCAGTACTTC. Using reference TRBV5-4 and TRBJ2-7 for the parts outside the CDR3, the full variable domain is ETGVTQSPTHLIKTRGQQVTLRCSSQSGHNTVSWYQQALGQGPQFIFQYYREEENGRGNFPPRFSGLQFPNYSSELNVNALELDDSALYLCASSGSYEQYFGPGTRLTVT.